This T cell receptor beta chain was recorded in a study of blood T cell repertoires in COVID-19. Generated by immunoSEQ multiplex PCR, the TCRdb table keeps only in-frame clones and is missing some. The repertoire holds roughly 150,000 clones, approximately 80% seen once, with more than 4.5% in the top ten. This clone has more than one count but fewer than ten. The V and J ends lost 5 bases and 0 bases respectively, with 11 bases between them. The CDR3 contains 14 residues. CDR1 SGHRS and CDR2 YFSETQ come from the germline V gene. Those enrolled, adults aged about 18 to 89 years, came from some 25 US areas. Exposed participants came across a COVID-19 case within 2 weeks before study entry.

This chain connects TRBV5-1 to TRBJ1-1; tentatively, D is TRBD1 (6 bases). Material: PBMCs or T cells enriched from blood (not recorded which). The source is a man between 65 and 79 years old who had been exposed to COVID-19. CDR3 sequence (DNA): TGCGCCAGCAGACTGGACAGTATGAACACTGAAGCTTTCTTT. This codes for CASRLDSMNTEAFF.